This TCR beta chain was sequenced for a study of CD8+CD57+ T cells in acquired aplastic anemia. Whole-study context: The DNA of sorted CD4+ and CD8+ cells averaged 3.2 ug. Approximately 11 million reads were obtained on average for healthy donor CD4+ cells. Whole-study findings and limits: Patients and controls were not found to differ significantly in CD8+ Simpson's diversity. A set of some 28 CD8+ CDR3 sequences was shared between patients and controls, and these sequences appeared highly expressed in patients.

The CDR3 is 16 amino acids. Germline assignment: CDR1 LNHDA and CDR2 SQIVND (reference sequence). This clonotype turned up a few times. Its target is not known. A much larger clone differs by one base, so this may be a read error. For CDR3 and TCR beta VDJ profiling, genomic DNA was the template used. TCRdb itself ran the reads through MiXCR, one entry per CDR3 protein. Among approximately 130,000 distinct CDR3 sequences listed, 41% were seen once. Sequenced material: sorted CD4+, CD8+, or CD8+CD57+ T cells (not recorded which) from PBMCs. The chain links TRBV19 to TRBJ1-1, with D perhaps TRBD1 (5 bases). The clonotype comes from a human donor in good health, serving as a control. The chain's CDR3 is CASSITRGRGNIEAFF. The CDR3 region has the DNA TGTGCCAGTAGTATTACAAGGGGCAGAGGAAACATTGAAGCTTTCTTT.